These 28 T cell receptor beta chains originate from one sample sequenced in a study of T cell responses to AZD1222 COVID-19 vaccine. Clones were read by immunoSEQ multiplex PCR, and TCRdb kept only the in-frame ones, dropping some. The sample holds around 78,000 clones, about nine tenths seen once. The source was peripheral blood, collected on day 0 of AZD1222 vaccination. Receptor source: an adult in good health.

The CDR3, as DNA: TGTGCCAGTAGTATAGGAGGGTACAATGAGCAGTTCTTC. This gives the protein CASSIGGYNEQFF. The V and J genes are TRBV19 and TRBJ2-1; TRBD2 is a possible D gene (5 bases). The CDR3 sequence is 13 residues long. Trimming cost V 1 base and J 4 bases, with 5 bases left between them. Germline V gene lookup returns CDR1 LNHDA and CDR2 SQIVND (reference sequence).

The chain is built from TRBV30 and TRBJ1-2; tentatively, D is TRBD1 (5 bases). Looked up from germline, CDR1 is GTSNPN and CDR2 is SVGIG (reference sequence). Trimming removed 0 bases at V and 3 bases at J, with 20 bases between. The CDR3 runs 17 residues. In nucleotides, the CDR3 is TGTGCCTGGAGTGTGGTAGGGGTGAGGTATCTTGACTATGGCTACACCTTC. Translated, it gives CAWSVVGVRYLDYGYTF.

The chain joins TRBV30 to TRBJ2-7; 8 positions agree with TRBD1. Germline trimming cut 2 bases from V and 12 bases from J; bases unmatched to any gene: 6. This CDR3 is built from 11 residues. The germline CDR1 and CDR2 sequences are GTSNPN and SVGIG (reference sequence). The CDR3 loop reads CAWSRGQGRYF. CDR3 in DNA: TGTGCCTGGAGTCGCGGACAGGGTCGGTACTTC.

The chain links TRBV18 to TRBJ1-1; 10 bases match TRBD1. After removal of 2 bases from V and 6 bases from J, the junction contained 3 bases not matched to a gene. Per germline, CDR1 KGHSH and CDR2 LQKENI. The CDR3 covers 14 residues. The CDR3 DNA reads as TGTGCCAGCTCACCAGGTGGACAGGGGGCTGAAGCTTTCTTT. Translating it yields CASSPGGQGAEAFF.

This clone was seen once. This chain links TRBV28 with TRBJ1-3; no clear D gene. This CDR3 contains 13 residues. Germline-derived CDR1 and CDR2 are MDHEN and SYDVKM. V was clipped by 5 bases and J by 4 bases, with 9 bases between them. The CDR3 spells CASSPPGGNTIYF. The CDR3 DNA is TGTGCCAGCAGTCCTCCGGGCGGAAACACCATATATTTT.

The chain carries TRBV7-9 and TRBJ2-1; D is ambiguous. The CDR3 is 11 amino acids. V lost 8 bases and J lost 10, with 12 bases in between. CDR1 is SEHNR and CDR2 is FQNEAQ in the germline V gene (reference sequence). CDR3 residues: CASGPAREQFF. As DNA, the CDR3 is TGTGCCAGCGGGCCCGCAAGAGAGCAGTTCTTC.

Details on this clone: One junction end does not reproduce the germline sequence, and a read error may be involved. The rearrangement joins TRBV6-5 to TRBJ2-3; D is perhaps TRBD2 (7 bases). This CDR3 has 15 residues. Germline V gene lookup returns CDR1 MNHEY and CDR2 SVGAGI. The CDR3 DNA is TGTGCCAGCAGTGACTCTGTCGGGGGGCAAGATACGCAGTATTTT. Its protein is CASSDSVGGQDTQYF.

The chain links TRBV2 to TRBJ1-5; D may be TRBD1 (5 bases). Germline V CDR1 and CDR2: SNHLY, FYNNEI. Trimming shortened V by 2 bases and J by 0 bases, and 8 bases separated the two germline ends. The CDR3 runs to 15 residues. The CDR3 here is CASSEWQGSNQPQHF. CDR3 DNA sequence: TGTGCCAGCAGTGAATGGCAGGGTAGCAATCAGCCCCAGCATTTT.

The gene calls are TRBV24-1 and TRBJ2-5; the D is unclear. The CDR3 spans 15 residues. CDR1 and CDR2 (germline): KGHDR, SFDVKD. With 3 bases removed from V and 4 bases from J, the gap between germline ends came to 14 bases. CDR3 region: CATSDPLTSAETQYF. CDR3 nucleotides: TGTGCCACCAGTGATCCCCTAACATCGGCAGAGACCCAGTACTTC.

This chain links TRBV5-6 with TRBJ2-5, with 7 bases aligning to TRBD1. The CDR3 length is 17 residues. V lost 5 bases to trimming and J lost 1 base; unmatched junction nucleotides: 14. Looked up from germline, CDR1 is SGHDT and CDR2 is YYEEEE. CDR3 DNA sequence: TGTGCCAGCAGTCGGTATCGTTCCGGGACAGTCCAAGAGACCCAGTACTTC. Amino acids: CASSRYRSGTVQETQYF.

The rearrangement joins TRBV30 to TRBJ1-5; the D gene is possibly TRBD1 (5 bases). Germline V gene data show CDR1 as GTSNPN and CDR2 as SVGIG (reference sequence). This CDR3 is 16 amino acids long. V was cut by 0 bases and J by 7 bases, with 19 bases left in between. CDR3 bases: TGTGCCTGGAGTGTAGGAGTCGGGACGGTGAAGCAGCCCCAGCATTTT. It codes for CAWSVGVGTVKQPQHF. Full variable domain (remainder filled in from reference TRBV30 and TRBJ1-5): SQTIHQWPATLVQPVGSPLSLECTVEGTSNPNLYWYRQAAGRGLQLLFYSVGIGQISSEVPQNLSASRPQDRQFILSSKKLLLSDSGFYLCAWSVGVGTVKQPQHFGDGTRLSIL.

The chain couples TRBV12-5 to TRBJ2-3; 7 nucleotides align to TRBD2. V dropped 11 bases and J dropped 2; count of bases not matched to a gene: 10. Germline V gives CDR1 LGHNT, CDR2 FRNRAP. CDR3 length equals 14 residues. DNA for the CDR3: TGTGCTTCGAGGGAGGGCTCCCTCACAGATACGCAGTATTTT. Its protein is CASREGSLTDTQYF.

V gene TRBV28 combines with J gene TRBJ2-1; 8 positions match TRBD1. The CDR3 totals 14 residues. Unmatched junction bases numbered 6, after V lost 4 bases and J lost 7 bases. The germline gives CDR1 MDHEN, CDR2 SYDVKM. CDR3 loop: CASSYRQGRNEQFF. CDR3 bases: TGTGCCAGCAGTTACCGACAGGGGAGAAATGAGCAGTTCTTC.

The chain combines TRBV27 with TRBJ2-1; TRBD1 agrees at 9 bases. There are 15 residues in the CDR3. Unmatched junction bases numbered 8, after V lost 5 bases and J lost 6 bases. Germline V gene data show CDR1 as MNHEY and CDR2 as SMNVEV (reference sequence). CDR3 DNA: TGTGCCAGCAGTCCGGGACAGGGACTCCTCAATGAGCAGTTCTTC. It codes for CASSPGQGLLNEQFF.

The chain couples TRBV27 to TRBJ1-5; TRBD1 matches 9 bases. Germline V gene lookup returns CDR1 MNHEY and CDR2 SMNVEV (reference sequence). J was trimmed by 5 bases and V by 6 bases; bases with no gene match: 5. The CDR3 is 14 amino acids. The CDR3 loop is CASRKGTGHQPQHF. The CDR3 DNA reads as TGTGCCAGCAGGAAGGGGACAGGGCATCAGCCCCAGCATTTT.

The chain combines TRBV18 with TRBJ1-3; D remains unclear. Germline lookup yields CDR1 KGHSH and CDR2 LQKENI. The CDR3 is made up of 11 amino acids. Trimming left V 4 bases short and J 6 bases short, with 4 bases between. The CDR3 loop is CASSLENTIYF. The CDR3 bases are TGTGCCAGCTCACTGGAAAACACCATATATTTT.

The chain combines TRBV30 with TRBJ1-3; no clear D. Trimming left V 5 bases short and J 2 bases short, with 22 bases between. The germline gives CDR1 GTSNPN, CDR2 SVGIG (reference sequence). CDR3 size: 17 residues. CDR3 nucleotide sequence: TGTGCCTGGTACCGGGAAACCCAACGGGTACCTGGAAACACCATATATTTT. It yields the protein CAWYRETQRVPGNTIYF. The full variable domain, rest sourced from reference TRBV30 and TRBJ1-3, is SQTIHQWPATLVQPVGSPLSLECTVEGTSNPNLYWYRQAAGRGLQLLFYSVGIGQISSEVPQNLSASRPQDRQFILSSKKLLLSDSGFYLCAWYRETQRVPGNTIYFGEGSWLTVV.

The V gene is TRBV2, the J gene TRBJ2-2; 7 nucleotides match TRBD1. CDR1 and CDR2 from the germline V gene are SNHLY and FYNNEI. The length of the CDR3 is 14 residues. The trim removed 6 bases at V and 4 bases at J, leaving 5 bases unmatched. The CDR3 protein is CASSLDRSTGELFF. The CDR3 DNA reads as TGTGCCAGCAGCCTGGACAGGTCCACCGGGGAGCTGTTTTTT.

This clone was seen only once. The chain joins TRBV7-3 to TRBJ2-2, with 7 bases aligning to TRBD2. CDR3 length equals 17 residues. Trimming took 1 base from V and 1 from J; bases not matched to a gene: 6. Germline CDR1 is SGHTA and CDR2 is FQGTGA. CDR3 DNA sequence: TGTGCCAGCAGCTTAAATCCCCCGGGGGGGAACACCGGGGAGCTGTTTTTT. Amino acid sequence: CASSLNPPGGNTGELFF.

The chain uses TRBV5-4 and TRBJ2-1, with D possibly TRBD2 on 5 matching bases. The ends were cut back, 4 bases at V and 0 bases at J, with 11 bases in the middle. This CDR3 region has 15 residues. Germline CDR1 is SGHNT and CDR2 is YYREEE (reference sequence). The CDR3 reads CASSPDGNSYNEQFF. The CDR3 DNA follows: TGTGCCAGCAGCCCCGACGGGAACTCCTACAATGAGCAGTTCTTC.

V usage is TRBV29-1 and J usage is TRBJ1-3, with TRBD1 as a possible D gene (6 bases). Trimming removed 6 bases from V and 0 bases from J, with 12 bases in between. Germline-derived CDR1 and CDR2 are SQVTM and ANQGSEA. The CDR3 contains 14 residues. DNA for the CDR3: TGCAGCGTCCCGGACAGTAACTCTGGAAACACCATATATTTT. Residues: CSVPDSNSGNTIYF.

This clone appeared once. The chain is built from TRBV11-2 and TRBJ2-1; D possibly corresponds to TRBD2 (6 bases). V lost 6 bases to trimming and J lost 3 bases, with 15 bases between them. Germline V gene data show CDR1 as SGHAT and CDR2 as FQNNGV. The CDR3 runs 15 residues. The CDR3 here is CASSPGGANYNEQFF. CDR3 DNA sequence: TGTGCCAGCAGTCCTGGAGGGGCGAACTACAATGAGCAGTTCTTC.

The CDR3 sequence: CASSSWFEDSYEQYF. Written as DNA, the CDR3 is TGTGCCAGCAGTTCCTGGTTCGAGGACTCCTACGAGCAGTACTTC. The gene calls are TRBV6-6 and TRBJ2-7; D is ambiguous. Trimming took off 4 bases at V and 0 bases at J, with 13 bases between the two ends. CDR1 and CDR2 from the germline V gene are MNHNY and SVGAGI (reference sequence). The CDR3 consists of 15 residues.

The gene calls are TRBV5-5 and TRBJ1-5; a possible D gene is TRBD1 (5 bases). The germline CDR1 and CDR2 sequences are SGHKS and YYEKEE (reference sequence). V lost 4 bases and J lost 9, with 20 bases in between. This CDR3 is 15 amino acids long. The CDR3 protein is CASSPASGILGPQHF. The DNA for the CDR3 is TGTGCCAGCAGCCCAGCCTCAGGGATTTTGGGGCCCCAGCATTTT.

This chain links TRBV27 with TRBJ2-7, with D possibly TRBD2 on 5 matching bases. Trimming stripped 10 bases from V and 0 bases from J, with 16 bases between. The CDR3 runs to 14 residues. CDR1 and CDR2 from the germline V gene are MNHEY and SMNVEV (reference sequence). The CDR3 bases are TGTGCCAACCCCGGGGTAGCGAGCTCCTACGAGCAGTACTTC. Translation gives CANPGVASSYEQYF.

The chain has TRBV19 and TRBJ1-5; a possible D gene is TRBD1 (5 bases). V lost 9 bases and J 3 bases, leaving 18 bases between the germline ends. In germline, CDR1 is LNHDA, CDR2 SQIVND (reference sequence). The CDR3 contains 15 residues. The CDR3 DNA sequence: TGTGCCAGCGCCAACAACCGGGACTTCAATCAGCCCCAGCATTTT. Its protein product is CASANNRDFNQPQHF.

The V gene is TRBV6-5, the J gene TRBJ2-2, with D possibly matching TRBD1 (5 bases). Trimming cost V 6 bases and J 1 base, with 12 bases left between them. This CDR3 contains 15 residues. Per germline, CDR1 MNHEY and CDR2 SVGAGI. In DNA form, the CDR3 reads TGTGCCAGCAGGATGACAGTGCTGAACACCGGGGAGCTGTTTTTT. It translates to CASRMTVLNTGELFF.

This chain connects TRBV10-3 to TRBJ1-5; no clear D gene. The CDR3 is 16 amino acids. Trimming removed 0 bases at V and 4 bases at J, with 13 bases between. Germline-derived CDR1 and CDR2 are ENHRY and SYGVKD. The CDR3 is CAISESVPTGNQPQHF. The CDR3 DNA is TGTGCCATCAGTGAGTCGGTACCGACGGGGAATCAGCCCCAGCATTTT.